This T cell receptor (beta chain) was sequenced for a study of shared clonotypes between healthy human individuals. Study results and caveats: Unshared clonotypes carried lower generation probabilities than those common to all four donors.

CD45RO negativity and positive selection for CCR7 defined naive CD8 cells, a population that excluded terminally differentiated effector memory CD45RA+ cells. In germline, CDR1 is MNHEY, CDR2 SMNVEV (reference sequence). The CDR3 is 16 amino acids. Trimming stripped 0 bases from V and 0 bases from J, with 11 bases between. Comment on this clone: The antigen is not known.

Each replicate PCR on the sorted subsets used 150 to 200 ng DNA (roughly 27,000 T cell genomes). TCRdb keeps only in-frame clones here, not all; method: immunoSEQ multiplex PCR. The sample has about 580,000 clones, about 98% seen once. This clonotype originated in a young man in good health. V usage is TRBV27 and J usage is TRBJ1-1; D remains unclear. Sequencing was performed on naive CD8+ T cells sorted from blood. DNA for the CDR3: TGTGCCAGCAGTTTATCTGTTCCCACTTTGAACACTGAAGCTTTCTTT. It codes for CASSLSVPTLNTEAFF.